This TCR beta chain comes out of a study of Ad26.COV2.S vaccination and SARS-CoV-2 variants. General study points: TCR breadth and depth analyses may have underestimated total T cell responses. Vaccinees and placebo recipients showed similar non-spike TCR breadth.

The repertoire was sequenced with immunoSEQ multiplex PCR; TCRdb's copy has only in-frame clones and lacks some. The data hold about 470,000 clones, with 90% observed a single time. In the case of this clone: Its target is not known.

Treatment described: around 19 received Ad26.COV2.S at low or high dose, single or two shots; about five received placebo; per-sample allocation not given. Material that was analyzed had been drawn on day 63 after the first vaccine or placebo injection. Wuhan-strain spike was delivered by a replication-incompetent Ad26 vector. The sequence came from a person aged 18 to 65 who received the Ad26.COV2.S COVID-19 vaccine or a placebo. The sequenced sample was peripheral blood, obtained in a trial of Ad26.COV2.S vaccine versus placebo.

CDR3 sequence reads: CASSEVPQPQHF. In nucleotides, the CDR3 is TGTGCCAGTAGTGAGGTTCCTCAGCCCCAGCATTTT. The chain joins TRBV19 to TRBJ1-5; D not certain. CDR1 is LNHDA, CDR2 SQIVND, per germline (reference sequence). This CDR3 has 12 amino acids. Trimming took off 5 bases at V and 6 bases at J, with 8 bases between the two ends.